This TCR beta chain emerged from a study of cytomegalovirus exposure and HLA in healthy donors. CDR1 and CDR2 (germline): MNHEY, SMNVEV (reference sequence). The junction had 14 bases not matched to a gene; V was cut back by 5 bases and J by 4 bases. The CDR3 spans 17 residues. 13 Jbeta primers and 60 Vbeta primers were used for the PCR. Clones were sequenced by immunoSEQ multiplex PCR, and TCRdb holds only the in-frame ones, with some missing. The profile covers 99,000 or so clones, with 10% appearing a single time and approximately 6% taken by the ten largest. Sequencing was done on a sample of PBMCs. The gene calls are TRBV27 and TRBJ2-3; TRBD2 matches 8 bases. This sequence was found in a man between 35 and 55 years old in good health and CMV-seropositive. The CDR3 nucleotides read TGTGCCAGCAGTCTATTAGGCGTGGGCGGGAGGTCAGATACGCAGTATTTT. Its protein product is CASSLLGVGGRSDTQYF.